The present T cell receptor (beta chain) was sequenced within a study of cytomegalovirus exposure and HLA in healthy donors. General study points: The classifier reportedly diagnosed cytomegalovirus status with high sensitivity and specificity.

In this sample, this clone turned up once. Antigen unknown. Primers: 60 Vbeta forward and 13 Jbeta reverse. Assay: immunoSEQ multiplex PCR; the TCRdb copy retains only in-frame clones and omits some. This sample has 55,000 to 75,000 clones, with 62% found just once. CDR1 and CDR2 (germline): MNHEY, SVGAGI. J was trimmed by 7 bases and V by 1 base; bases with no gene match: 3. CDR3 length: 16 amino acids. The origin of this receptor is a man aged 30 to 39 in good health and CMV-seronegative. Sequencing was done on a sample of PBMCs. The chain links TRBV6-5 to TRBJ1-6; 11 bases align to TRBD1. This CDR3 is CASSYWDRGRNSPLHF. For the CDR3, the DNA is TGTGCCAGCAGTTACTGGGACAGGGGGAGAAATTCACCCCTCCACTTT.